A single T cell receptor beta chain is shown here with its context. Its recognized antigen is unknown. Base qualities are missing; no much larger clone stands one base away. This specimen comes from a study of blood T cell repertoires in COVID-19 (dated by TCRdb to about 2020). Regarding the complete study: Collaborator samples came from the United States, Italy and Spain and covered acute and convalescent phases of COVID-19. Sample metadata almost always included a de-identified subject ID, COVID-19 status, age in years and sex. The material from the prospective study consisted of cDNA or gDNA derived from T cells, B-cell-depleted T cells, or PBMCs. Where available, HLA class I and class II types were obtained from metadata supplied by the sample provider rather than from assay-based typing. The samples were drawn from two sources: the first 160 participants of the ongoing ImmuneRACE study, and 950 to 1,500 subjects contributed by 6 global collaborators. The repertoires were made available in a free public database intended to serve as a resource for research on the immune response to SARS-CoV-2. Subjects who had been exposed to COVID-19, were actively infected with it, or had recovered from it provided the deeply sampled blood TCRbeta repertoires that made up the dataset. The full study reports these points: The amount of clinical and demographic metadata varied by source and participant and was provided uncurated.

One collaborating source in Seattle enrolled patients during active infection and followed them longitudinally through the course of disease. The collaborating institutions used their own protocols to collect whole blood in K2EDTA tubes. Collaborator samples were shipped for TCRbeta analysis as frozen whole blood, isolated PBMCs, or DNA extracted from either sample type. TCRbeta CDR3 regions were amplified from genomic DNA by means of the immunoSEQ Assay, a bias-controlled multiplex PCR. The paper's data handling went like this. The number of nucleated cells in each sample was estimated from the amplification of reference gene primers within the assay. To quantify the absolute abundance of each unique TCRbeta CDR3 rearrangement, sequence reads were collapsed and filtered. Productive Simpson clonality was computed per sample as the square root of Simpson's diversity index over productive rearrangements. In TCRdb, the immuneACCESS table is reduced to in-frame sequences with V and J assigned. These tables do not hold every clone; where another copy was compared, an unresolved V gene accounts for under half, and the others remain unexplained. Clone size and V and J calls were adopted from that table, with D and trimming inferred from the DNA. The sample contains 140,000 to 150,000 clones, approximately 85% of them found a single time. The ten largest clonotypes hold 6.5% to 9.5% of the sample.

Trimming at the junction amounts to 0 bases on V and 11 bases on J, and the germline ends lie 13 bases apart. The cysteine opens and the phenylalanine closes a CDR3 of 13 amino acids. The entry retains the CDR3 DNA only, 39 bases that are in frame from base 1. CDR1 LGHDT and CDR2 YNNKEL are derived from the germline V gene (reference sequence). The source of this sequence is an older woman with COVID-19, enrolled during active disease. This sequence uses TRBV3-1 (or the pseudogene TRBV3-2) and TRBJ1-2; tentative D gene TRBD1, with 6 bases matching. The sample taken for sequencing was peripheral blood. The CDR3 protein: CASSQDDGRGYTF. The DNA sequence follows: TGTGCCAGCAGCCAAGATGATGGCAGGGGTTACACCTTC.